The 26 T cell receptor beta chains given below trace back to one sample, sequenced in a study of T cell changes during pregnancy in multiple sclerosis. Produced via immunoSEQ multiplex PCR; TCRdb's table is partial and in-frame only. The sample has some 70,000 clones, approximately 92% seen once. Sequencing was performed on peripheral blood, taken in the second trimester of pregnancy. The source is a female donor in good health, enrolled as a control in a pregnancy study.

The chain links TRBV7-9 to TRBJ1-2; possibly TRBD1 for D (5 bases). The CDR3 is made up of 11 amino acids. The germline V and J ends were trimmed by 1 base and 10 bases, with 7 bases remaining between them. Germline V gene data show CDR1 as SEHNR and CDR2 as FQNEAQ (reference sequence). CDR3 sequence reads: CASSLGQNYTF. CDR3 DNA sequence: TGTGCCAGCAGCTTAGGACAGAACTACACCTTC. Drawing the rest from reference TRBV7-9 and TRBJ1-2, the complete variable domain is DTGVSQNPRHKITKRGQNVTFRCDPISEHNRLYWYRQTLGQGPEFLTYFQNEAQLEKSRLLSDRFSAERPKGSFSTLEIQRTEQGDSAMYLCASSLGQNYTFGSGTRLTVV.

CDR3 sequence (DNA): TGTGCCACCTCCGCCCCTGGGGGACTCCAAGAGACCCAGTACTTC. Translating gives CATSAPGGLQETQYF. The chain recombines TRBV10-3 with TRBJ2-5; possibly TRBD2 for D (6 bases). Germline V gene sequence: CDR1 ENHRY, CDR2 SYGVKD. V was pared by 10 bases and J by 1 base, with 19 bases between. This CDR3 comprises 15 residues.

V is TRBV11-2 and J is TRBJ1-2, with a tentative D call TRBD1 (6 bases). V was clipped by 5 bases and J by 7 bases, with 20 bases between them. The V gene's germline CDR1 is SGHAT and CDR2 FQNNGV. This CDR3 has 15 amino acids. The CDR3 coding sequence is TGTGCCAGCAGCCCGGGGGGGGATCAGGGGATTGGCTACACCTTC. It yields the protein CASSPGGDQGIGYTF.

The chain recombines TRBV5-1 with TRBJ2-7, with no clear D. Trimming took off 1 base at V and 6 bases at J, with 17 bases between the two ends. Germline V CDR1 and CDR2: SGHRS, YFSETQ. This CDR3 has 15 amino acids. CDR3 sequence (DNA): TGCGCCAGCAGCTTGAGTGCTAGTGCTGTAGTCGAGCAGTACTTC. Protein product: CASSLSASAVVEQYF.

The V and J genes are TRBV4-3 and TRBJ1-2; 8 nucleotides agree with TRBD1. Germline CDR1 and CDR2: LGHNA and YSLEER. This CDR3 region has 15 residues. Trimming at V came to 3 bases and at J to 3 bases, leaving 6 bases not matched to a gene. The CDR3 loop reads CASSHPDRVDYGYTF. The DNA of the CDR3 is TGCGCCAGCAGCCACCCGGACAGGGTGGACTATGGCTACACCTTC.

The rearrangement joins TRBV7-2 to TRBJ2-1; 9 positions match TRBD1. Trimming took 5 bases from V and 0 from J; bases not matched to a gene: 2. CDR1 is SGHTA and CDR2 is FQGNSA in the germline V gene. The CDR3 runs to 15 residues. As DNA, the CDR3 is TGTGCCAGCAGCCTGGGACAGGGCTCCTACAATGAGCAGTTCTTC. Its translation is CASSLGQGSYNEQFF.

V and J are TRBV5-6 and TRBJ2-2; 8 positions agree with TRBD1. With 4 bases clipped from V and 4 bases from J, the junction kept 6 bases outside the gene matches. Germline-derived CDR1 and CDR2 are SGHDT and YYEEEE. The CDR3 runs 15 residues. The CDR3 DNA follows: TGTGCCAGCAGCCCCGACAGGGGTGGCACCGGGGAGCTGTTTTTT. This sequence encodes CASSPDRGGTGELFF.

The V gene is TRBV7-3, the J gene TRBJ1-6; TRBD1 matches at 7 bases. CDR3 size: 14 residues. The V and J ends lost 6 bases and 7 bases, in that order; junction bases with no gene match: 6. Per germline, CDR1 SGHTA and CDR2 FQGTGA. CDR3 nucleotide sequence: TGTGCCAGCAGTTCCCAGGGGGGAAATTCACCCCTCCACTTT. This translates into CASSSQGGNSPLHF.

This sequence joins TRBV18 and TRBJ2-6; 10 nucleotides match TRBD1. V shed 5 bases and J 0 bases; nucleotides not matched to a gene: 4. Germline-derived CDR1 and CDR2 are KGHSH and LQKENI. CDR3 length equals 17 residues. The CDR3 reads CASSWDRGSSGANVLTF. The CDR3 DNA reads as TGTGCCAGCTCATGGGACAGGGGAAGCTCTGGGGCCAACGTCCTGACTTTC. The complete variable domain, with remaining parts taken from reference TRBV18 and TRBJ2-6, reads NAGVMQNPRHLVRRRGQEARLRCSPMKGHSHVYWYRQLPEEGLKFMVYLQKENIIDESGMPKERFSAEFPKEGPSILRIQQVVRGDSAAYFCASSWDRGSSGANVLTFGAGSRLTVL.

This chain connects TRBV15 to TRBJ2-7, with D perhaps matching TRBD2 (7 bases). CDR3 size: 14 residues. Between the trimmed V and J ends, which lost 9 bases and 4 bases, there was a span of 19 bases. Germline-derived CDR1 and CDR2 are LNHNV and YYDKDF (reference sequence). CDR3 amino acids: CATREAGDPYEQYF. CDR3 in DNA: TGTGCCACTCGGGAGGCAGGGGACCCTTACGAGCAGTACTTC.

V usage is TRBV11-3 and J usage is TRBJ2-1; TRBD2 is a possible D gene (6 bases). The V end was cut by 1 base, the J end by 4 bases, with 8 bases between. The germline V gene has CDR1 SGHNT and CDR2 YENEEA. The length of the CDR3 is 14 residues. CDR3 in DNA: TGTGCCAGCAGCTTAGGCGGGGTTTACAATGAGCAGTTCTTC. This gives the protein CASSLGGVYNEQFF. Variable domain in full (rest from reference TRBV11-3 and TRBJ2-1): EAGVVQSPRYKIIEKKQPVAFWCNPISGHNTLYWYLQNLGQGPELLIRYENEEAVDDSQLPKDRFSAERLKGVDSTLKIQPAELGDSAVYLCASSLGGVYNEQFFGPGTRLTVL.

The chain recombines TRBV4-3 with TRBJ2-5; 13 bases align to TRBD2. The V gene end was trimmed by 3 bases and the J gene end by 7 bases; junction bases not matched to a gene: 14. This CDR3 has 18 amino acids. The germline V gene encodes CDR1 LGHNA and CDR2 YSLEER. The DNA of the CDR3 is TGCGCCAGCAGCCAGCTTTATTCCGGGACTAGCGGGATGGGGACCCAGTACTTC. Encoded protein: CASSQLYSGTSGMGTQYF.

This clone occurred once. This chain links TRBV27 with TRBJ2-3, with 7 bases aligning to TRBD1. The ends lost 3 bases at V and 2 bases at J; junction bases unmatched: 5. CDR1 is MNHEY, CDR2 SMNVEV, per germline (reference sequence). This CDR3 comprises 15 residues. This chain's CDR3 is CASSFGQGVTDTQYF. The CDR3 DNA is TGTGCCAGCAGTTTTGGTCAGGGGGTCACAGATACGCAGTATTTT.

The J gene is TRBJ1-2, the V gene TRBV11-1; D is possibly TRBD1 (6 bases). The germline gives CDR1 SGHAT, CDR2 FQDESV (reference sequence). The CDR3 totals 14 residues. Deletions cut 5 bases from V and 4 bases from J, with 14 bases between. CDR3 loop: CASSRWTVGYGYTF. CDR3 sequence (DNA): TGTGCCAGCAGCCGCTGGACAGTCGGCTATGGCTACACCTTC.

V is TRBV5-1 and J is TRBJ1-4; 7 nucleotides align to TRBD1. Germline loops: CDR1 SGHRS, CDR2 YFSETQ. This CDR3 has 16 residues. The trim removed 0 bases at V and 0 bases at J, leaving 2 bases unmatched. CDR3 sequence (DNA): TGCGCCAGCAGCTTGGAAGGGGGCGCAACTAATGAAAAACTGTTTTTT. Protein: CASSLEGGATNEKLFF.

The CDR3 DNA reads as TGTGCCAGCAGCGGGGCGGGGGGAAGAACAGATACGCAGTATTTT. Translating it yields CASSGAGGRTDTQYF. The chain recombines TRBV7-2 with TRBJ2-3; 8 bases line up with TRBD2. CDR3 length: 15 residues. Germline V gene sequence: CDR1 SGHTA, CDR2 FQGNSA. V shed 5 bases, J shed 3 bases, and the junction held 7 bases outside the gene matches. Looking up the rest from reference TRBV7-2 and TRBJ2-3 gives the full variable domain: GAGVSQSPSNKVTEKGKDVELRCDPISGHTALYWYRQSLGQGLEFLIYFQGNSAPDKSGLPSDRFSAERTGGSVSTLTIQRTQQEDSAVYLCASSGAGGRTDTQYFGPGTRLTVL.

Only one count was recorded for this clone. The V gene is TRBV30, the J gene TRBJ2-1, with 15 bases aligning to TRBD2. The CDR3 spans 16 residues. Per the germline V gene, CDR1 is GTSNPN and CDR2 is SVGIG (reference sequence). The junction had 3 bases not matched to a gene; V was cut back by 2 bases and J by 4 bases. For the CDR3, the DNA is TGTGCCTGGAGTTTAGGACTAGCGGGGGGGTACAATGAGCAGTTCTTC. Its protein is CAWSLGLAGGYNEQFF.

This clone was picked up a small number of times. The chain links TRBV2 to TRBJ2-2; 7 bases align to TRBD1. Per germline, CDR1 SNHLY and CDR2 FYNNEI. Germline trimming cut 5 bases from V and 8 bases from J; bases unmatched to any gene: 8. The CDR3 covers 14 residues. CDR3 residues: CASSLDRFGGELFF. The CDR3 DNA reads TGTGCCAGCAGTTTGGACAGGTTTGGGGGGGAGCTGTTTTTT.

The CDR3 loop is CASSLAGLAGRETQYF. The CDR3 DNA reads TGCGCCAGCAGCTTGGCGGGACTAGCGGGGCGAGAGACCCAGTACTTC. The rearrangement joins TRBV5-1 to TRBJ2-5; 13 bases fit TRBD2. This CDR3 contains 16 residues. V lost 0 bases, J lost 4 bases, and 3 bases stayed unmatched. The germline CDR1 and CDR2 sequences are SGHRS and YFSETQ.

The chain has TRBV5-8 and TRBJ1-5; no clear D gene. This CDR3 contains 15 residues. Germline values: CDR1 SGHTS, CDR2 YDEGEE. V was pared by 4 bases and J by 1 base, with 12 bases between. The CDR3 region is CASSRPRISNQPQHF. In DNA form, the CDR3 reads TGTGCCAGCAGCCGGCCGCGGATCAGCAATCAGCCCCAGCATTTT.

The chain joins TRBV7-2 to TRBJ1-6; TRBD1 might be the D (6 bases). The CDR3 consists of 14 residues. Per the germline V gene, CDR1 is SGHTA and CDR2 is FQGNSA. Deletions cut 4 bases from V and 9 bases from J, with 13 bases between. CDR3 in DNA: TGTGCCAGCAGCTCAGGGGTAATAGGTTCACCCCTCCACTTT. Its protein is CASSSGVIGSPLHF.

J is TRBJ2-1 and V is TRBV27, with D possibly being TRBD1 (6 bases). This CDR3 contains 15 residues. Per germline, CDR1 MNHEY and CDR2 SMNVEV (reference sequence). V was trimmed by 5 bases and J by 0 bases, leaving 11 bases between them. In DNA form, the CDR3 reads TGTGCCAGCAGTCCCGACAGGAGCTCCTACAATGAGCAGTTCTTC. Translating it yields CASSPDRSSYNEQFF.

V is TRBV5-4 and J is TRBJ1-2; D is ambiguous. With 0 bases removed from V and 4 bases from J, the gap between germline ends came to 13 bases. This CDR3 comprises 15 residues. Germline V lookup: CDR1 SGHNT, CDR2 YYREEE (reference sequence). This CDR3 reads CASSLGIGGSYGYTF. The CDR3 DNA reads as TGTGCCAGCAGCTTGGGTATAGGCGGGAGCTATGGCTACACCTTC. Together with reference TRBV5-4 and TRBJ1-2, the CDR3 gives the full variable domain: ETGVTQSPTHLIKTRGQQVTLRCSSQSGHNTVSWYQQALGQGPQFIFQYYREEENGRGNFPPRFSGLQFPNYSSELNVNALELDDSALYLCASSLGIGGSYGYTFGSGTRLTVV.

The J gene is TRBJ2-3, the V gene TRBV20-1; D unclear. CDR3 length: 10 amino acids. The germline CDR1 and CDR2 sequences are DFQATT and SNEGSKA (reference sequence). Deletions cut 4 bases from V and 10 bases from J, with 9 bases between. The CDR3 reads CSAITGAQYF. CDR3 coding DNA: TGCAGTGCTATAACCGGTGCGCAGTATTTT.

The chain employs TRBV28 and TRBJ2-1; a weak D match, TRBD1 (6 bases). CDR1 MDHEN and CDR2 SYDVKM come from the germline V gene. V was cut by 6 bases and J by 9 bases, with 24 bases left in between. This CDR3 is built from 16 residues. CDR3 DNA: TGTGCCAGCAGCCCTGCTAACTACCAGGGGCCGGGTGAGCAGTTCTTC. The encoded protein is CASSPANYQGPGEQFF.

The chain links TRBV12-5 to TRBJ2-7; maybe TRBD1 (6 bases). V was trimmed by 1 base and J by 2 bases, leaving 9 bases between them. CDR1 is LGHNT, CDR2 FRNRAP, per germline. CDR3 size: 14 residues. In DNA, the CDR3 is TGTGCTAGTGGTTTGGGGGGGACACCCTACGAGCAGTACTTC. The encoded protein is CASGLGGTPYEQYF.